This TCR beta chain derives from a study of T cell responses to AZD1222 COVID-19 vaccine. Study at large: Both about-4-week and about-12-week second-dose recipients were combined.

This clone was seen more than once but under ten times. The antigen remains unidentified. Study-wide findings and caveats: Dominant at 160-218 and 743-854, vaccine-associated CD4 TCRs also spanned spike. White British ancestry dominated among donors, who included more females, and clonal diversity was possibly underestimated. AZD1222 recipients seropositive at baseline numbered only six or seven.

Libraries were prepared by immunoSEQ multiplex PCR; TCRdb keeps only in-frame clonotypes and omits some of them. The sample includes 100,000 or so clones, approximately 86% of them seen just once. CDR3 length: 15 residues. Trimming removed 2 bases from V and 6 bases from J; junction bases left unmatched: 5. Per germline, CDR1 LGHNA and CDR2 YNFKEQ. This clonotype originated in an adult in good health. The sample consisted of peripheral blood, taken on day 0 of AZD1222 vaccination. The rearrangement links TRBV4-2 to TRBJ1-4; 8 nucleotides line up with TRBD1. For the CDR3, the DNA is TGTGCCAGCAGCCAACCCGACAGGGGTTATGAAAAACTGTTTTTT. This sequence encodes CASSQPDRGYEKLFF.